The rows below give T cell receptor beta chains drawn from one sample of a study of cytomegalovirus exposure and HLA in healthy donors. Libraries were prepared by immunoSEQ multiplex PCR; TCRdb keeps only in-frame clonotypes and omits some of them. This table holds fewer than 250,000 clones, roughly 88% found once. Sequenced: PBMCs. These receptors all come from a young woman in good health and CMV-seronegative. The CDR3 runs from the conserved cysteine through the conserved F or W. The D gene is left open where the match is weak. Rows give clone size only sometimes, using once, few, many, or a class for an expanded clone.

clone_size	v_call	j_call	d_call	cdr3_nt	cdr3_aa
once	TRBV18	TRBJ2-7	.	TGTGCCAGCTCACCTTATGGTAACCAACAGGGTGAGCAGTACTTC	CASSPYGNQQGEQYF
.	TRBV4-2	TRBJ2-3	TRBD2	TGTGCCAGCAGCCAAACCTGGGGAGAGAGGACTAGCGGGAGATTTGGGGATACGCAGTATTTT	CASSQTWGERTSGRFGDTQYF
.	TRBV6-5	TRBJ1-5	.	TGTGCCAGCAGTTATGGGACACCGGCTGGGGGCCCGCCCCAGCATTTT	CASSYGTPAGGPPQHF
.	TRBV10-2	TRBJ1-2	TRBD1	TGCGCCAGCCGGGACAGGGGGCTTGTTTTCTATGGCTACACCTTC	CASRDRGLVFYGYTF
.	TRBV7-3	TRBJ1-2	.	TGTGCCAGCAGCTTAAGTGGGACAATCGATGGCTACACCTTC	CASSLSGTIDGYTF
.	TRBV11-2	TRBJ2-1	.	TGTGCCAGCAGTCCTGCCGGGTCCAATGAGCAGTTCTTC	CASSPAGSNEQFF
.	TRBV18	TRBJ2-2	.	TGTGCCAGCTCGCTAGGGAGAACGAACACCGGGGAGCTGTTTTTT	CASSLGRTNTGELFF
.	TRBV10-3	TRBJ2-7	TRBD1	TGTGCCATCAGGACAGGGGACGGCTACGAGCAGTACTTC	CAIRTGDGYEQYF
.	TRBV27	TRBJ2-3	.	TGTGCCAGCAGTTTTTATTTCGGGTCGATCACAGATACGCAGTATTTT	CASSFYFGSITDTQYF
.	TRBV7-9	TRBJ2-7	.	TGTGCCAGCAGCTTAGACTGGAGCGAGCAGTACTTC	CASSLDWSEQYF
.	TRBV4-2	TRBJ2-7	TRBD2	TGTGCCAGCAGCCAAGATCTTGGCCGGGGGGGCTACGAGCAGTACTTC	CASSQDLGRGGYEQYF
.	TRBV5-1	TRBJ2-2	.	TGCGCCAGCAGCTTGGAGGGGTTACACACCGGGGAGCTGTTTTTT	CASSLEGLHTGELFF
.	TRBV5-1	TRBJ2-5	.	TGCGCCAGCAGCTTGGCTAGCTTAGGCACCATGAAGACCCAGTACTTC	CASSLASLGTMKTQYF
.	TRBV25-1	TRBJ1-1	.	TGTGCCAGCAGTGAGGACAGCGCGAACACTGAAGCTTTCTTT	CASSEDSANTEAFF
.	TRBV11-2	TRBJ2-1	TRBD2	TGTGCCAGCAGCTTAATTGGTGGCGGGGGGGCGAATGAGCAGTTCTTC	CASSLIGGGGANEQFF
.	TRBV5-6	TRBJ2-5	.	TGTGCCAGCAGCTTTCGGTCAGGTCCGGGATGGCAAGAGACCCAGTACTTC	CASSFRSGPGWQETQYF
once	TRBV9	TRBJ1-1	.	TGTGCCAGCAGCGTAGTATTAGGGGACACTGAAGCTTTCTTT	CASSVVLGDTEAFF
.	TRBV7-9	TRBJ1-5	.	TGTGCCAGCAGCAGAGACACTTATAGCAATCAGCCCCAGCATTTT	CASSRDTYSNQPQHF
few	TRBV18	TRBJ1-5	TRBD1	TGTGCCAGCTCACTCAAGACAGGGGGCAATCAGCCCCAGCATTTT	CASSLKTGGNQPQHF
.	TRBV5-4	TRBJ1-1	TRBD1	TGTGCCAGCAGCTTACCGAGGGGAACACAGGGGGTAGGGACTGAAGCTTTCTTT	CASSLPRGTQGVGTEAFF
.	TRBV5-6	TRBJ2-1	TRBD1	TGTGCCAGCAGCGTTCGACAGGGGGGACTCGGGAATGAGCAGTTCTTC	CASSVRQGGLGNEQFF
.	TRBV2	TRBJ2-4	.	TGTGCCAGCATGGGAGGTCTGAGAGCCAAAAACATTCAGTACTTC	CASMGGLRAKNIQYF
.	TRBV7-2	TRBJ2-2	TRBD1	TGTGCACCGGGACAGGGCCGTCGTTTGAACACCGGGGAGCTGTTTTTT	CAPGQGRRLNTGELFF
.	TRBV4-1	TRBJ2-4	.	TGCGCCAGCAGCCAAGACGTATCAGCCAAAAACATTCAGTACTTC	CASSQDVSAKNIQYF
once	TRBV30	TRBJ2-3	.	TGTGCCTGGAACTGGGAGGGGGGAACAGATACGCAGTATTTT	CAWNWEGGTDTQYF
many	TRBV7-6	TRBJ2-7	.	TGTGCCAGCAGCTTCACAGGATCTGGGGACGAGCAGTACTTC	CASSFTGSGDEQYF
.	TRBV11-2	TRBJ1-1	TRBD1	TGTGCCAGCAGCTTAGCAGGGACAGTGGGGACTGAAGCTTTCTTT	CASSLAGTVGTEAFF
.	TRBV5-4	TRBJ1-2	.	TGTGCCAGCAGCTCCCCGGGCAGGGTGGTTGGCTACACCTTC	CASSSPGRVVGYTF
.	TRBV7-2	TRBJ1-1	.	TGTGCCAGCCGGTACATTAGGCAGGAGGACACTGAAGCTTTCTTT	CASRYIRQEDTEAFF
.	TRBV9	TRBJ1-2	TRBD1	TGTGCCAGCAGCCCCCGGGGACAGGGGGGTGGCTACACCTTC	CASSPRGQGGGYTF
.	TRBV7-9	TRBJ1-5	.	TGTGCCAGCAGCTTAGGATCAGGGAATCAGCCCCAGCATTTT	CASSLGSGNQPQHF
.	TRBV30	TRBJ1-1	.	TGTGCCTGGGAGTTCGAGGAAGGATCCGGCACTGAAGCTTTCTTT	CAWEFEEGSGTEAFF
.	TRBV5-6	TRBJ2-2	TRBD2	TGTGCCAGCAGCTCTCCTAGCGGGAGGGCCTCTATCGGGGAGCTGTTTTTT	CASSSPSGRASIGELFF
.	TRBV29-1	TRBJ2-7	TRBD1	TGCAGCGTTGAAGGACGACAGGGGGGAAACGAGCAGTACTTC	CSVEGRQGGNEQYF
.	TRBV5-1	TRBJ1-1	TRBD1	TGCGCCAGCAGCATGGGACAGGGGGCAATGAACACTGAAGCTTTCTTT	CASSMGQGAMNTEAFF
.	TRBV5-1	TRBJ2-1	TRBD1	TGCGCCAGCAGCATAACGACAGGGATTAATGAGCAGTTCTTC	CASSITTGINEQFF
many	TRBV6-5	TRBJ2-7	.	TGTGCCAGCAGTGGCGGCTTCTACGAGCAGTACTTC	CASSGGFYEQYF
.	TRBV6-1	TRBJ1-4	TRBD1	TGTGCCAGCAGTGATGGGACAGACACTCAAAAACTGTTTTTT	CASSDGTDTQKLFF
.	TRBV19	TRBJ2-2	.	TGTGCCAGTATCCACGGGACACCGAACACCGGGGAGCTGTTTTTT	CASIHGTPNTGELFF
.	TRBV5-4	TRBJ1-2	TRBD1	TGTGCCAGCAGCTTGGCCGGGACAGCAGGTGGCTACACCTTC	CASSLAGTAGGYTF
.	TRBV7-6	TRBJ1-2	.	TGTGCCAGCAGGATGAGTTACAGGGAAAGTGGCTACACCTTC	CASRMSYRESGYTF
once	TRBV19	TRBJ1-1	TRBD1	TGTGCCAGTAAAGGACAGGTATCCACTGAAGCTTTCTTT	CASKGQVSTEAFF
.	TRBV5-4	TRBJ2-3	TRBD2	TGTGCCAGCAGCGGACGAGCGGGGGGGCGGGTCACAGATACGCAGTATTTT	CASSGRAGGRVTDTQYF
once	TRBV5-1	TRBJ2-2	.	TGCGCCAGCAGCTTGGAGGGGACCGGGGAGCTGTTTTTT	CASSLEGTGELFF
.	TRBV4-1	TRBJ2-1	.	TGCGCCAGCACCACGCCCAGGGAAGATGAGCAGTTCTTC	CASTTPREDEQFF